This T cell receptor beta chain was recorded in a study of blood T cells in healthy people across ages. A second PCR of roughly 7 to 11 cycles used a sample-barcoded 5' primer and a J-beta primer mix. The authors tagged each cDNA molecule using a template-switch adaptor with 12 random nucleotides. TCRdb ran MiXCR on the 5' RACE reads and lists one entry per CDR3 protein. The data hold hundreds of thousands of distinct CDR3 sequences, with less than 35% observed a single time. Germline V gives CDR1 LGHDT, CDR2 YNNKEL (reference sequence). CDR3 length: 13 residues. The V and J ends lost 2 bases and 8 bases respectively, with 10 bases between them.

The sequenced sample consisted of blood. This receptor was obtained from a woman aged 80 or over in good health. The V and J genes are TRBV3-1 and TRBJ2-4; the D is unclear. Here the CDR3 reads CASSQLGWDIQYF. The CDR3 coding sequence is TGTGCCAGCAGCCAATTGGGGTGGGACATTCAGTACTTC.